This TCR beta chain was observed in a study of blood T cell repertoires in COVID-19. Study in general: The origin of the acute and convalescent COVID-19 samples was the United States, Italy and Spain.

This CDR3 comprises 16 residues. The germline gives CDR1 MNHEY, CDR2 SMNVEV (reference sequence). V shed 5 bases and J 2 bases; nucleotides not matched to a gene: 10. Profiled with immunoSEQ multiplex PCR; TCRdb holds only in-frame clones, not every one. Of 330,000 or so clones in the sample, approximately 88% are singletons; the top ten hold over 4.5%. Those who participated ranged in age from about 18 to 89 years and resided in about two dozen US areas. Recovered participants had two consecutive negative NP/OP PCR tests, healthcare professional clearance, or symptom resolution. Material for sequencing was PBMCs or T cells enriched from blood (not recorded which). The genes are TRBV27 and TRBJ2-3; TRBD1 matches at 7 bases. The source of this sequence is a man aged 25 to 45 who had recovered from COVID-19. This CDR3 is CASSPGTATLTDTQYF. As DNA, the CDR3 is TGTGCCAGCAGTCCCGGGACAGCTACGCTCACAGATACGCAGTATTTT.